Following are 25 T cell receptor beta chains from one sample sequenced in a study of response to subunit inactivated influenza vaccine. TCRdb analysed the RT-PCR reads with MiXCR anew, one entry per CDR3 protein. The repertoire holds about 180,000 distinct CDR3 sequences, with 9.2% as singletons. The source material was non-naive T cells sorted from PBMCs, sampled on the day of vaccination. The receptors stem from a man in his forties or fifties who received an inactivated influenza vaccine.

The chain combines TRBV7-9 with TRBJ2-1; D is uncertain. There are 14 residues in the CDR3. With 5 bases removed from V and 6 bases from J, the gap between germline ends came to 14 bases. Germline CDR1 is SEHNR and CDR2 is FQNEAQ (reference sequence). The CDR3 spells CASSPTWTGNEQFF. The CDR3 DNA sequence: TGTGCCAGCAGCCCAACATGGACGGGCAATGAGCAGTTCTTC.

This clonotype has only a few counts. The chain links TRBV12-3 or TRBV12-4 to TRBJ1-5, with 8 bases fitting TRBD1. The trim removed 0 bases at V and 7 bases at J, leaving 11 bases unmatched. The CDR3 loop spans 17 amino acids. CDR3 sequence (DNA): TGTGCCAGCAGTTTAGCGTACCGACAGGGGATCAACCAGCCCCAGCATTTT. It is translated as CASSLAYRQGINQPQHF.

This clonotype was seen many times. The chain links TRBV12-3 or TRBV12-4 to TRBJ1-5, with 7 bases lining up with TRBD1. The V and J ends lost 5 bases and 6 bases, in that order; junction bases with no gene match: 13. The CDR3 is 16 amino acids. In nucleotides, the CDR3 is TGTGCCAGCAGTCTCTCCGGGACAGCTAGAAGTCAGCCCCAGCATTTT. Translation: CASSLSGTARSQPQHF.

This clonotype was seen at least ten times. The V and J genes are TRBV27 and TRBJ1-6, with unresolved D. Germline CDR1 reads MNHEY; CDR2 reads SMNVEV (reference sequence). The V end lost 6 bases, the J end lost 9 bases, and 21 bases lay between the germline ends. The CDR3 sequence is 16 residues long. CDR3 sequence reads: CASSLSLNMGSSPLHF. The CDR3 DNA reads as TGTGCCAGCAGCCTCTCGCTTAATATGGGGAGTTCACCCCTCCACTTT.

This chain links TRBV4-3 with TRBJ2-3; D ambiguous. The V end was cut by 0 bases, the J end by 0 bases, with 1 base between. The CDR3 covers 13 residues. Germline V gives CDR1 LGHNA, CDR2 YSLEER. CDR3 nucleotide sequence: TGCGCCAGCAGCCAAGAGAGCACAGATACGCAGTATTTT. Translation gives CASSQESTDTQYF.

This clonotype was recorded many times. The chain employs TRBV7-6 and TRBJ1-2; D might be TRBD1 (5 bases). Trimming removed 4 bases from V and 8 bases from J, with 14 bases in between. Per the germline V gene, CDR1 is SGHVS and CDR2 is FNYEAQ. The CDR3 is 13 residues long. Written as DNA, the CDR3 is TGTGCCAGCAGCTCCCGGGGGGATCGGGGCTACACCTTC. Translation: CASSSRGDRGYTF.

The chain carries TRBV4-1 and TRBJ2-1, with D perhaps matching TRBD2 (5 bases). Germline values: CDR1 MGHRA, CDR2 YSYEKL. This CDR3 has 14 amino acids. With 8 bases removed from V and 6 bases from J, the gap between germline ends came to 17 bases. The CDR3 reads CASRARGSFNEQFF. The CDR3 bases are TGCGCCAGCCGGGCTCGAGGGTCTTTCAATGAGCAGTTCTTC.

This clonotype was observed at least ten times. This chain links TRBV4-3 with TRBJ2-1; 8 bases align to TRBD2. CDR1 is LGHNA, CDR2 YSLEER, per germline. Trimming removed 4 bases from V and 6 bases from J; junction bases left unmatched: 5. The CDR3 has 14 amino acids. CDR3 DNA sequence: TGCGCCAGCAGCCGAGGAGGGACTAGCAATGAGCAGTTCTTC. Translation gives CASSRGGTSNEQFF.

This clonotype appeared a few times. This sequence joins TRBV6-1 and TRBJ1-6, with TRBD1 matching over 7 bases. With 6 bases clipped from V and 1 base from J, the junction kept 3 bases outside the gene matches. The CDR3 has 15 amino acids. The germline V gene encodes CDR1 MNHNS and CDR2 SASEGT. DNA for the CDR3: TGTGCCAGCAGGCGACAGGGATCCTATAATTCACCCCTCCACTTT. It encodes CASRRQGSYNSPLHF.

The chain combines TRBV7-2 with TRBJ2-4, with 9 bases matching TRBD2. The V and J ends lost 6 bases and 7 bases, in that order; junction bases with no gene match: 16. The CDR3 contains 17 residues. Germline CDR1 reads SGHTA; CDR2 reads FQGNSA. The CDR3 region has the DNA TGTGCCAGCAGTTATAAACTAGCGGGCACGCTGGGGAACATTCAGTACTTC. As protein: CASSYKLAGTLGNIQYF.

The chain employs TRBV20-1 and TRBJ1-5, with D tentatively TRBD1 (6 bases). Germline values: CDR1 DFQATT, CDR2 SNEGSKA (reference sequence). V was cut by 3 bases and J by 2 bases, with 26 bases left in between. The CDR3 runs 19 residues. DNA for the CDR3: TGCAGTGCTAGCTCCCCCAGGGGTACCCCTATAGTGGGCAATCAGCCCCAGCATTTT. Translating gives CSASSPRGTPIVGNQPQHF.

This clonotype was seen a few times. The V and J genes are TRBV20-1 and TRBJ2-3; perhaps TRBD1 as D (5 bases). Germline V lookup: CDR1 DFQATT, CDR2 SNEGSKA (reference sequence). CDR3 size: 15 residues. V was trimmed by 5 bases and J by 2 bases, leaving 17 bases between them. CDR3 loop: CSAGVFWGHTDTQYF. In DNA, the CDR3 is TGCAGTGCTGGGGTGTTCTGGGGCCACACAGATACGCAGTATTTT.

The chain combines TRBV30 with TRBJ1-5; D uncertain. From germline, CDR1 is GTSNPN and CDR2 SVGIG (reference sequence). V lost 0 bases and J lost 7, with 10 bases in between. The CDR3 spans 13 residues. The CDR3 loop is CAWSVSGIQPQHF. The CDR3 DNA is TGTGCCTGGAGTGTTTCGGGGATCCAGCCCCAGCATTTT. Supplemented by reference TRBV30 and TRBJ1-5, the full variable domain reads SQTIHQWPATLVQPVGSPLSLECTVEGTSNPNLYWYRQAAGRGLQLLFYSVGIGQISSEVPQNLSASRPQDRQFILSSKKLLLSDSGFYLCAWSVSGIQPQHFGDGTRLSIL.

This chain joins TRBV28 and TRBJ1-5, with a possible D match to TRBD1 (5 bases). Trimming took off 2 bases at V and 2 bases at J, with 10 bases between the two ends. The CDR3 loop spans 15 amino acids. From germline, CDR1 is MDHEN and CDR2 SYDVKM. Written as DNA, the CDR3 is TGTGCCAGCAGTTTAGGGGGTCGTGGCAATCAGCCCCAGCATTTT. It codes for CASSLGGRGNQPQHF.

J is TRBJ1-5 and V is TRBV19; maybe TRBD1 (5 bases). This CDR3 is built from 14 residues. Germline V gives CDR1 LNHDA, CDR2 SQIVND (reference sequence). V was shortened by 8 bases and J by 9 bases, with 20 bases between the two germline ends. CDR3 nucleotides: TGTGCCAGTCAAGGAGGGCAGGGCGTTCGGCCCCAGCATTTT. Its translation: CASQGGQGVRPQHF.

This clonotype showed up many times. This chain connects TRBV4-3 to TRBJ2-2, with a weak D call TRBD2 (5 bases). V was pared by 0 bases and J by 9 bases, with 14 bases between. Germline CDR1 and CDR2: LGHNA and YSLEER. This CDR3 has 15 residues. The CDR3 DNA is TGCGCCAGCAGCCAAGAAGTCGTCGGAGGAAGGGAGCTGTTTTTT. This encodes CASSQEVVGGRELFF.

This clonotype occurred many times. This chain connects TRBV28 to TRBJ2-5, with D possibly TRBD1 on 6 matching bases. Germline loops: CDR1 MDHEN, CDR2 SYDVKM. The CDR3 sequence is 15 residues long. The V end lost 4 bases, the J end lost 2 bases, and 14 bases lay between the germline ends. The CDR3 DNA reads TGTGCCAGCAGTTCTCGGACAGAATCGCAAGAGACCCAGTACTTC. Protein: CASSSRTESQETQYF.

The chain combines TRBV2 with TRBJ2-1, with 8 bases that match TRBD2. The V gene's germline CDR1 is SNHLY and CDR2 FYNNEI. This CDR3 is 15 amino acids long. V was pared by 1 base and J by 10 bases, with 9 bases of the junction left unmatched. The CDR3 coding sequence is TGTGCCAGCAGTGAAGGGGCGGGGGGCTCCGCCGAGCAGTTCTTC. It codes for CASSEGAGGSAEQFF.

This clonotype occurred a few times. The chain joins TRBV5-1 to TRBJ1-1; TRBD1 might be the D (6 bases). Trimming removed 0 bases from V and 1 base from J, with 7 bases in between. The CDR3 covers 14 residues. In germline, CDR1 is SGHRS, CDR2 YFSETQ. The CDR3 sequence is CASSLDRANTEAFF. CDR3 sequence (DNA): TGCGCCAGCAGCTTGGACAGGGCGAACACTGAAGCTTTCTTT.

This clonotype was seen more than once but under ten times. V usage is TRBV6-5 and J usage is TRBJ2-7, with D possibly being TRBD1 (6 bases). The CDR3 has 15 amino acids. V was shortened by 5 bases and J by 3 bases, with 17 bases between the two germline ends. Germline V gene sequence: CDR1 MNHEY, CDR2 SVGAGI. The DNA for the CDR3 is TGTGCCAGCAGTCACGAGACAGGAGAATACTACGAGCAGTACTTC. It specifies CASSHETGEYYEQYF.

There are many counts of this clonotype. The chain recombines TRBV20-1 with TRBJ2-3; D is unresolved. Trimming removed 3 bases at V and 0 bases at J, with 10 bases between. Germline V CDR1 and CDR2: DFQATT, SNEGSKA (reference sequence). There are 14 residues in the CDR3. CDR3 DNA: TGCAGTGCTAGTAAGAGAGAGAGCACAGATACGCAGTATTTT. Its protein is CSASKRESTDTQYF.

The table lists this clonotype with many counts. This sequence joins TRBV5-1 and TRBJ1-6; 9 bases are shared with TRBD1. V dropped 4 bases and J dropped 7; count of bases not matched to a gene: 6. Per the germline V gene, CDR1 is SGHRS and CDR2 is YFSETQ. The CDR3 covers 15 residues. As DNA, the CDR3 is TGCGCCAGCAGCCAGAGACAGGGGGGGAATTCACCCCTCCACTTT. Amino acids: CASSQRQGGNSPLHF. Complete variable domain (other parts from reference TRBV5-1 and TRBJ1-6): KAGVTQTPRYLIKTRGQQVTLSCSPISGHRSVSWYQQTPGQGLQFLFEYFSETQRNKGNFPGRFSGRQFSNSRSEMNVSTLELGDSALYLCASSQRQGGNSPLHFGNGTRLTVT.

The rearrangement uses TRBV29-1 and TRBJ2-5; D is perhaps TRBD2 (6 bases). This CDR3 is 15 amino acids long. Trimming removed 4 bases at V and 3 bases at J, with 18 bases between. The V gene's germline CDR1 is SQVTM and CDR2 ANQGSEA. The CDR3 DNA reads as TGCAGCGTTGTAAGGGGTCTTAGCGGAAAAGAGACCCAGTACTTC. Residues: CSVVRGLSGKETQYF.

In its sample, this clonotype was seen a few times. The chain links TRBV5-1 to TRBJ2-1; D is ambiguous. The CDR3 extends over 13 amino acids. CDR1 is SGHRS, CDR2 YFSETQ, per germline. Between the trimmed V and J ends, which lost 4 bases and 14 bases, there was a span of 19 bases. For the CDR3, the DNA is TGCGCCAGCAGCCTGGACCCGACGGGCCTCGAGTTCTTC. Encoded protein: CASSLDPTGLEFF.

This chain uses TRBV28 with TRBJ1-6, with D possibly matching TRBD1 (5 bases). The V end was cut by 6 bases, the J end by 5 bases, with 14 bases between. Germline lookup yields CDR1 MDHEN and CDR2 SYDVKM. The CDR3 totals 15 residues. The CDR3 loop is CASRGDVGHNSPLHF. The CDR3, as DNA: TGTGCCAGCAGAGGGGACGTTGGGCATAATTCACCCCTCCACTTT.